This TCR beta chain comes out of a study of cytomegalovirus exposure and HLA in healthy donors. Using immunoSEQ multiplex PCR, the repertoire was profiled, and TCRdb retains in-frame clones only, with some absent. The sample includes about 240,000 clones, approximately 90% of them seen just once. This clone was found once. Germline lookup yields CDR1 SGDLS and CDR2 YYNGEE. The length of the CDR3 is 15 residues. V dropped 2 bases and J dropped 1 base, with 10 bases sitting between them. This TCR was sampled from a man younger than 35 in good health and CMV-seronegative. The chain is built from TRBV9 and TRBJ2-1; TRBD1 is a possible D gene (5 bases). The sample taken for sequencing was PBMCs. The CDR3 nucleotides read TGTGCCAGCAGCGTGTTGGGGCAGTCCTACAATGAGCAGTTCTTC. It encodes CASSVLGQSYNEQFF.